These 26 T cell receptor beta chains were sequenced from one sample in a study of cytomegalovirus exposure and HLA in healthy donors. The PCR was carried out with 60 Vbeta primers and 13 Jbeta primers. Some clones are missing from TCRdb's copy, which holds only in-frame ones; the method was immunoSEQ multiplex PCR. The sample has about 270,000 clones, about 75% seen once; the top ten hold 2% to 2.5%. The sequencing sample was made of PBMCs. The source is a female donor in good health and CMV-seronegative.

This rearrangement joins TRBV7-2 to TRBJ1-5; weak D call: TRBD1 (6 bases). Trimming cost V 5 bases and J 4 bases, with 15 bases left between them. The germline V gene encodes CDR1 SGHTA and CDR2 FQGNSA. This CDR3 comprises 15 residues. The chain's CDR3 is CASSPTGLGNQPQHF. Here the CDR3 DNA reads TGTGCCAGCAGCCCGACAGGCCTAGGGAATCAGCCCCAGCATTTT.

The chain is built from TRBV7-8 and TRBJ1-4; D uncertain. The CDR3 contains 13 residues. Trimming shortened V by 1 base and J by 5 bases, and 5 bases separated the two germline ends. The germline gives CDR1 SGHVS, CDR2 FQNEAQ. The DNA for the CDR3 is TGTGCCAGCAGCTTAGGCGTGAATGAAAAACTGTTTTTT. This codes for CASSLGVNEKLFF.

J is TRBJ1-6 and V is TRBV30; tentative D call: TRBD1 (6 bases). The CDR3 is made up of 14 amino acids. CDR1 and CDR2 from the germline V gene are GTSNPN and SVGIG (reference sequence). Deletions cut 7 bases from V and 6 bases from J, with 16 bases between. In DNA, the CDR3 is TGTGCCTTGGAACAGGGAAAGGGTAATTCACCCCTCCACTTT. Its protein product is CALEQGKGNSPLHF.

The V call is TRBV7-9, the J call TRBJ2-1; a weak D match, TRBD2 (5 bases). The V and J ends lost 3 bases and 9 bases respectively, with 18 bases between them. Per germline, CDR1 SEHNR and CDR2 FQNEAQ (reference sequence). The CDR3 has 15 residues. CDR3 bases: TGTGCCAGCAGCTTCCCACAAGAGGGAAGATCTGAGCAGTTCTTC. Encoded protein: CASSFPQEGRSEQFF.

The sample holds one count of this clone. The rearrangement uses TRBV7-8 and TRBJ1-5, with TRBD1 matching 7 bases. The V segment lost 1 base and the J segment 7 bases; nucleotides outside the gene matches: 16. Germline lookup yields CDR1 SGHVS and CDR2 FQNEAQ. This CDR3 has 18 amino acids. Here the CDR3 reads CASSLGRGRGAAGQPQHF. CDR3 DNA sequence: TGTGCCAGCAGCTTAGGGAGGGGGCGGGGGGCAGCTGGGCAGCCCCAGCATTTT.

The chain employs TRBV7-2 and TRBJ2-7; 12 bases fit TRBD2. Trimming at V came to 0 bases and at J to 6 bases, leaving 3 bases not matched to a gene. This CDR3 contains 15 residues. Germline V gene data show CDR1 as SGHTA and CDR2 as FQGNSA. The CDR3 sequence: CASSLALAGGGEQYF. CDR3 DNA: TGTGCCAGCAGCTTAGCCCTAGCGGGAGGGGGCGAGCAGTACTTC.

J is TRBJ1-2 and V is TRBV7-6; 8 nucleotides agree with TRBD1. The CDR3 sequence is 20 residues long. V lost 2 bases to trimming and J lost 0 bases; unmatched junction nucleotides: 17. Looked up from germline, CDR1 is SGHVS and CDR2 is FNYEAQ. Here the CDR3 DNA reads TGTGCCAGCAGCTTACAACCGCTAGGACACGGACAGGGAGCTAACTATGGCTACACCTTC. Protein: CASSLQPLGHGQGANYGYTF.

The V call is TRBV5-8, the J call TRBJ2-2, with TRBD2 identical over 8 bases. CDR3 length equals 14 residues. V shed 6 bases, J shed 6 bases, and the junction held 7 bases outside the gene matches. CDR1 SGHTS and CDR2 YDEGEE come from the germline V gene. The CDR3 nucleotides read TGTGCCAGCACCGTAGCGGGACTATCCGGGGAGCTGTTTTTT. It yields the protein CASTVAGLSGELFF.

The rearrangement uses TRBV9 and TRBJ2-6, with D possibly being TRBD2 (5 bases). The V gene lost 0 bases and the J gene lost 2 bases, with 6 bases spanning the gap. Germline V CDR1 and CDR2: SGDLS, YYNGEE. This CDR3 contains 15 residues. The CDR3 sequence is CASSVGGPGANVLTF. The CDR3 DNA sequence: TGTGCCAGCAGCGTAGGAGGGCCTGGGGCCAACGTCCTGACTTTC.

A few counts support this clone. V is TRBV5-4 and J is TRBJ1-5, with TRBD1 identical over 8 bases. The J segment lost 5 bases and the V segment lost 4 bases, leaving 8 bases of the junction unmatched. The V gene's germline CDR1 is SGHNT and CDR2 YYREEE (reference sequence). CDR3 length equals 15 residues. CDR3 in DNA: TGTGCCAGCAGCATGGGGGACAGGCGAGATCAGCCCCAGCATTTT. Translated: CASSMGDRRDQPQHF.

This clone was observed a single time. DNA for the CDR3: TGTGCCAGCAGTGCCTACCCCGGGTCCCTATATTTT. Protein sequence: CASSAYPGSLYF. The rearrangement uses TRBV6-1 and TRBJ1-3; D is unresolved. The CDR3 runs 12 residues. CDR1 and CDR2 (germline): MNHNS, SASEGT. The V end lost 4 bases, the J end lost 14 bases, and 15 bases lay between the germline ends.

About this clone itself: Within the sample, other DNA sequences also encode this same CDR3. V and J are TRBV7-2 and TRBJ1-5; 7 bases fit TRBD1. The CDR3 is 15 amino acids. J was trimmed by 4 bases and V by 1 base; bases with no gene match: 4. Germline-derived CDR1 and CDR2 are SGHTA and FQGNSA. The CDR3 sequence: CASSLDRGGNQPQHF. The CDR3 region has the DNA TGTGCCAGCAGCTTAGACAGGGGCGGAAATCAGCCCCAGCATTTT.

The gene calls are TRBV7-8 and TRBJ1-2; D not resolved. CDR3 length equals 13 residues. Between the trimmed V and J ends, which lost 2 bases and 8 bases, there was a span of 12 bases. Germline lookup yields CDR1 SGHVS and CDR2 FQNEAQ. For the CDR3, the DNA is TGTGCCAGCAGCTTAAGAGGAATTCCCGGCTACACCTTC. It is translated as CASSLRGIPGYTF. Filled out from reference TRBV7-8 and TRBJ1-2, the complete variable domain reads GAGVSQSPRYKVAKRGQDVALRCDPISGHVSLFWYQQALGQGPEFLTYFQNEAQLDKSGLPSDRFFAERPEGSVSTLKIQRTQQEDSAVYLCASSLRGIPGYTFGSGTRLTVV.

V is TRBV19 and J is TRBJ2-1; D is unresolved. Trimming took 2 bases from V and 4 from J, leaving 3 bases between them. There are 12 residues in the CDR3. Looked up from germline, CDR1 is LNHDA and CDR2 is SQIVND (reference sequence). In nucleotides, the CDR3 is TGTGCCAGTAGTATATCGTACAATGAGCAGTTCTTC. It encodes CASSISYNEQFF.

V and J are TRBV2 and TRBJ1-5; D is undetermined. Trimming cost V 4 bases and J 4 bases, with 14 bases left between them. This CDR3 is 15 amino acids long. The germline V gene encodes CDR1 SNHLY and CDR2 FYNNEI. CDR3 loop: CASSGAQVRNQPQHF. The CDR3 nucleotides read TGTGCCAGCAGTGGAGCCCAGGTCCGAAATCAGCCCCAGCATTTT.

The DNA of the CDR3 is TGTGCCAGCAGTTTACAGTTTTTTTCCTACGAGCAGTACTTC. Translating it yields CASSLQFFSYEQYF. The chain has TRBV2 and TRBJ2-7; D gene ambiguous. CDR3 length equals 14 residues. The ends were cut back, 5 bases at V and 1 base at J, with 12 bases in the middle. Germline lookup yields CDR1 SNHLY and CDR2 FYNNEI.

This clone came up a few times. The V and J genes are TRBV9 and TRBJ2-7, with a possible D match to TRBD2 (6 bases). V dropped 3 bases and J dropped 0 bases, with 7 bases sitting between them. Germline assignment: CDR1 SGDLS and CDR2 YYNGEE. This CDR3 comprises 13 residues. The CDR3 DNA is TGTGCCAGCAGCGAGGGAGGCTCCTACGAGCAGTACTTC. Translated, it gives CASSEGGSYEQYF.

The chain recombines TRBV7-9 with TRBJ1-1, with D unresolved. CDR1 is SEHNR and CDR2 is FQNEAQ in the germline V gene (reference sequence). The V gene lost 5 bases and the J gene lost 0 bases, with 7 bases spanning the gap. The CDR3 covers 13 residues. This CDR3 is CASSRSVNTEAFF. The CDR3 DNA follows: TGTGCCAGCAGCCGTTCAGTGAACACTGAAGCTTTCTTT.

The chain joins TRBV2 to TRBJ1-1; D is unclear. V lost 8 bases and J 9 bases, leaving 4 bases between the germline ends. The length of the CDR3 is 8 residues. CDR1 and CDR2 (germline): SNHLY, FYNNEI. The CDR3: CASSKAFF. The CDR3 bases are TGTGCCAGCTCAAAAGCTTTCTTT.

The chain links TRBV5-4 to TRBJ1-1; tentative D call: TRBD1 (6 bases). Germline V gives CDR1 SGHNT, CDR2 YYREEE (reference sequence). Trimming removed 5 bases at V and 4 bases at J, with 12 bases between. The CDR3 covers 13 residues. The CDR3, as DNA: TGTGCCAGCAGTCTACAGGGAAGCACTGAAGCTTTCTTT. This gives the protein CASSLQGSTEAFF.

This rearrangement joins TRBV13 to TRBJ1-2; no reliable D call. The V gene lost 6 bases and the J gene lost 2 bases, with 13 bases spanning the gap. The germline V gene encodes CDR1 PRHDT and CDR2 FYEKMQ (reference sequence). The CDR3 contains 14 residues. CDR3 DNA sequence: TGTGCCAGCAGAAGATTCGCGGGGAACTATGGCTACACCTTC. It translates to CASRRFAGNYGYTF.

CDR3 sequence (DNA): TGTGCCACCAGCAGGGATCGGACAGGGACCCTTAACTATGGCTACACCTTC. Amino acids: CATSRDRTGTLNYGYTF. The chain has TRBV15 and TRBJ1-2, with 8 nucleotides matching TRBD1. The germline V gene has CDR1 LNHNV and CDR2 YYDKDF (reference sequence). Losses at the gene ends were 3 bases for V and 1 base for J; bases not matched to a gene: 10. The CDR3 has 17 amino acids. The full variable domain, in which reference TRBV15 and TRBJ1-2 provide the parts outside the CDR3, is DAMVIQNPRYQVTQFGKPVTLSCSQTLNHNVMYWYQQKSSQAPKLLFHYYDKDFNNEADTPDNFQSRRPNTSFCFLDIRSPGLGDTAMYLCATSRDRTGTLNYGYTFGSGTRLTVV.

As to this clone: One end of the junction varies from germline; a read error may be responsible. The chain combines TRBV30 with TRBJ1-4; D gene ambiguous. The length of the CDR3 is 14 residues. Germline V gene lookup returns CDR1 GTSNPN and CDR2 SVGIG (reference sequence). CDR3 region: CAWSTTPAREKLFF. CDR3 coding DNA: TGTGCCTGGAGTACCACACCTGCGAGAGAAAAACTATTTTTT.

This chain links TRBV19 with TRBJ2-1, with 11 bases identical to TRBD2. The CDR3 sequence is 16 residues long. CDR1 and CDR2 from the germline V gene are LNHDA and SQIVND (reference sequence). V lost 3 bases and J lost 0; bases outside the gene matches: 1. CDR3 DNA: TGTGCCAGTAGTATTACTAGCGGGAGCTCCTACAATGAGCAGTTCTTC. Translated: CASSITSGSSYNEQFF.

CDR3 nucleotide sequence: TGTGCCAGCAGTTACAGGGGACAGGGGGCCGCCGGGGAGCTGTTTTTT. This translates into CASSYRGQGAAGELFF. V gene TRBV6-5 combines with J gene TRBJ2-2, with TRBD1 matching 12 bases. The CDR3 consists of 16 residues. Per the germline V gene, CDR1 is MNHEY and CDR2 is SVGAGI. After removal of 2 bases from V and 6 bases from J, the junction contained 4 bases not matched to a gene.

This clone was seen just once. The J gene is TRBJ1-4, the V gene TRBV5-8; 7 bases line up with TRBD1. J lost 7 bases, V lost 4 bases, and 7 bases had no gene match. CDR3 size: 14 residues. Germline V gives CDR1 SGHTS, CDR2 YDEGEE. The CDR3 DNA is TGTGCCAGCAGCCTCCGGGACAGAAGTGAAAAACTGTTTTTT. Amino acid sequence: CASSLRDRSEKLFF.